This TCR beta chain came from a study of blood T cell repertoires in COVID-19. Looked up from germline, CDR1 is SGDLS and CDR2 is YYNGEE. This CDR3 contains 19 residues. The V segment lost 0 bases and the J segment 1 base; nucleotides outside the gene matches: 12. Only in-frame clones appear in the TCRdb table, and some are missing; sequencing was by immunoSEQ multiplex PCR. The data hold 130,000 or so clones, with around four fifths observed a single time. Sequencing was carried out using PBMCs or T cells enriched from blood (not recorded which). This TCR came from a man aged 40-49 years with acute COVID-19. This chain joins TRBV9 and TRBJ1-2, with 10 bases aligning to TRBD1. CDR3: CASSVGGTGTGDFNYGYTF. CDR3 nucleotide sequence: TGTGCCAGCAGCGTAGGAGGCACCGGGACAGGGGATTTTAACTATGGCTACACCTTC.